These 28 T cell receptor beta chains were all obtained from the same sample, sequenced in a study of T cells in Graves' hyperthyroidism and ophthalmopathy. RNA transcripts yielded amplified TCR beta CDR3 regions. HTBI primers were used for first-round RT-PCR of the TCR CDR3. TCRdb re-called the multiplex PCR reads with MiXCR, one entry per CDR3 protein. The table has 350,000 to 450,000 distinct CDR3 sequences, around 14% seen once. The sample consisted of blood. These receptors were obtained from a woman aged 55-69 years with Graves' hyperthyroidism.

With regard to this clonotype: Just one base apart from a much larger clone, this may be a read error. The DNA of the CDR3 is TGTGCCTGGAGTTTGAACGGGGGGCAGTTCTTC. The encoded protein is CAWSLNGGQFF. The J gene is TRBJ2-1, the V gene TRBV30; weak D call: TRBD2 (6 bases). With 2 bases removed from V and 12 bases from J, the gap between germline ends came to 11 bases. Germline CDR1 GTSNPN, CDR2 SVGIG (reference sequence). CDR3 size: 11 residues.

The gene calls are TRBV5-1 and TRBJ2-3; D not resolved. The CDR3 length is 14 residues. Germline assignment: CDR1 SGHRS and CDR2 YFSETQ. V was trimmed by 4 bases and J by 1 base, leaving 10 bases between them. CDR3: CASSNDMGTDTQYF. For the CDR3, the DNA is TGCGCCAGCAGCAACGACATGGGCACAGATACGCAGTATTTT.

The sample holds many counts of this clonotype. The chain is built from TRBV28 and TRBJ2-5, with 7 bases matching TRBD1. Germline V gene sequence: CDR1 MDHEN, CDR2 SYDVKM. The length of the CDR3 is 14 residues. The V segment lost 5 bases and the J segment 2 bases; nucleotides outside the gene matches: 5. In DNA, the CDR3 is TGTGCCAGCAGTCGGCCGGGACAGCAAGAGACCCAGTACTTC. Translated, it gives CASSRPGQQETQYF.

Only a few counts were recorded for this clonotype. The rearrangement links TRBV24-1 to TRBJ2-7; no definite D call. The CDR3 is made up of 15 amino acids. The germline V gene has CDR1 KGHDR and CDR2 SFDVKD. Trimming removed 2 bases at V and 7 bases at J, with 17 bases between. In DNA, the CDR3 is TGTGCCACCAGTGATTCTTCTGTGGGCTCCCGAGAGCAGTACTTC. It translates to CATSDSSVGSREQYF.

This clonotype came up many times. V usage is TRBV7-8 and J usage is TRBJ2-7; TRBD2 aligns across 9 bases. The ends lost 5 bases at V and 2 bases at J; junction bases unmatched: 10. Germline-derived CDR1 and CDR2 are SGHVS and FQNEAQ. CDR3 length: 16 amino acids. CDR3 DNA sequence: TGTGCCAGCAGCAGCGGGACTAGCCAAATACCCTACGAGCAGTACTTC. It translates to CASSSGTSQIPYEQYF.

The gene calls are TRBV5-6 and TRBJ2-3; 13 bases match TRBD2. The junction had 12 bases not matched to a gene; V was cut back by 9 bases and J by 11 bases. The germline CDR1 and CDR2 sequences are SGHDT and YYEEEE. CDR3 length: 14 residues. Here the CDR3 DNA reads TGTGCCACCCAGCTTGGACTAGCGGGAGTTTTGCAGTATTTT. It is translated as CATQLGLAGVLQYF. The full variable domain, with the rest looked up from reference TRBV5-6 and TRBJ2-3, is DAGVTQSPTHLIKTRGQQVTLRCSPKSGHDTVSWYQQALGQGPQFIFQYYEEEERQRGNFPDRFSGHQFPNYSSELNVNALLLGDSALYLCATQLGLAGVLQYFGPGTRLTVL.

This clonotype was recorded a few times. The chain carries TRBV9 and TRBJ1-2; 11 bases line up with TRBD1. Germline trimming cut 6 bases from V and 4 bases from J; bases unmatched to any gene: 8. CDR3 length: 15 residues. Germline V gene lookup returns CDR1 SGDLS and CDR2 YYNGEE. CDR3 region: CASTPGQGAGYGYTF. The CDR3, as DNA: TGTGCCAGCACTCCCGGACAGGGGGCTGGCTATGGCTACACCTTC.

The table lists this clonotype with a few counts. The chain joins TRBV7-2 to TRBJ2-1, with 7 bases identical to TRBD1. CDR1 is SGHTA and CDR2 is FQGNSA in the germline V gene. The J segment lost 8 bases and the V segment lost 5 bases, leaving 15 bases of the junction unmatched. The CDR3 totals 16 residues. CDR3 in DNA: TGTGCCAGCAGCCTACAACAGGGGAAACCGTTCCATGAGCAGTTCTTC. Translated, it gives CASSLQQGKPFHEQFF. Drawing the rest from reference TRBV7-2 and TRBJ2-1, the complete variable domain is GAGVSQSPSNKVTEKGKDVELRCDPISGHTALYWYRQSLGQGLEFLIYFQGNSAPDKSGLPSDRFSAERTGGSVSTLTIQRTQQEDSAVYLCASSLQQGKPFHEQFFGPGTRLTVL.

This clonotype appeared many times. V usage is TRBV28 and J usage is TRBJ2-5; a weak D match, TRBD2 (5 bases). This CDR3 region has 13 residues. The germline V gene encodes CDR1 MDHEN and CDR2 SYDVKM. The CDR3 reads CGAEGNLQETQYF. CDR3 bases: TGTGGCGCAGAGGGTAACCTACAAGAGACCCAGTACTTC.

This clonotype appeared many times. The chain uses TRBV6-1 and TRBJ1-1, with D possibly TRBD1 on 5 matching bases. The germline V gene encodes CDR1 MNHNS and CDR2 SASEGT. The CDR3 consists of 14 residues. Trimming removed 6 bases from V and 1 base from J, with 12 bases in between. The CDR3 DNA follows: TGTGCCAGCAGCATACAGGCGACGAACACTGAAGCTTTCTTT. Translated: CASSIQATNTEAFF.

This sequence joins TRBV19 and TRBJ2-7; 7 nucleotides line up with TRBD1. The germline gives CDR1 LNHDA, CDR2 SQIVND (reference sequence). The V segment lost 6 bases and the J segment 1 base; nucleotides outside the gene matches: 9. The CDR3 is 15 residues long. CDR3 nucleotide sequence: TGTGCCAGTAGCGACTCGGGACAGACATCCTACGAGCAGTACTTC. Translating it yields CASSDSGQTSYEQYF. The full variable domain, with the rest looked up from reference TRBV19 and TRBJ2-7, is DGGITQSPKYLFRKEGQNVTLSCEQNLNHDAMYWYRQDPGQGLRLIYYSQIVNDFQKGDIAEGYSVSREKKESFPLTVTSAQKNPTAFYLCASSDSGQTSYEQYFGPGTRLTVT.

This clonotype occurred a few times. The chain combines TRBV7-9 with TRBJ2-5, with 9 bases fitting TRBD2. The CDR3 length is 16 residues. Germline CDR1 reads SEHNR; CDR2 reads FQNEAQ (reference sequence). V shed 5 bases, J shed 4 bases, and the junction held 11 bases outside the gene matches. CDR3 in DNA: TGTGCCAGCAGCACCATAGCGGGAGCCGGTGGAGAGACCCAGTACTTC. Translated, it gives CASSTIAGAGGETQYF.

The rearrangement uses TRBV27 and TRBJ2-3, with 9 nucleotides matching TRBD2. The CDR3 is made up of 17 amino acids. V lost 2 bases, J lost 6 bases, and 12 bases stayed unmatched. Germline V gene lookup returns CDR1 MNHEY and CDR2 SMNVEV (reference sequence). The CDR3, as DNA: TGTGCCAGCAGTTTAGTTGGCGGGAGGGCGGGTCGGGATACGCAGTATTTT. This translates into CASSLVGGRAGRDTQYF.

In this sample, this clonotype turned up a few times. The chain employs TRBV9 and TRBJ1-5; D is undetermined. Germline CDR1 SGDLS, CDR2 YYNGEE. CDR3 size: 15 residues. V lost 0 bases, J lost 0 bases, and 7 bases lay in between. CDR3: CASSVGLDSNQPQHF. CDR3 coding DNA: TGTGCCAGCAGCGTAGGTCTGGATAGCAATCAGCCCCAGCATTTT.

This clonotype occurred a few times. V usage is TRBV6-1 and J usage is TRBJ1-2; possible D gene TRBD1, 6 bases. The CDR3 extends over 14 amino acids. The germline CDR1 and CDR2 sequences are MNHNS and SASEGT. V was shortened by 9 bases and J by 4 bases, with 18 bases between the two germline ends. The CDR3 spells CASYITGSLYGYTF. The CDR3 nucleotides are TGTGCCAGTTATATAACAGGGAGTCTCTATGGCTACACCTTC.

This clonotype was found many times. The chain has TRBV2 and TRBJ1-5; TRBD1 is a possible D gene (6 bases). This CDR3 has 15 residues. Looked up from germline, CDR1 is SNHLY and CDR2 is FYNNEI. Trimming stripped 7 bases from V and 0 bases from J, with 13 bases between. The CDR3 bases are TGTGCCAGCAAGTTACAGGGATATAGCAATCAGCCCCAGCATTTT. Translating gives CASKLQGYSNQPQHF. The entire variable domain, with the rest obtained from reference TRBV2 and TRBJ1-5, is as follows: EPEVTQTPSHQVTQMGQEVILRCVPISNHLYFYWYRQILGQKVEFLVSFYNNEISEKSEIFDDQFSVERPDGSNFTLKIRSTKLEDSAMYFCASKLQGYSNQPQHFGDGTRLSIL.

A word on this clonotype: A much larger clone differs by one base, so this may be a read error. Because it lacks the conserved phenylalanine or tryptophan at the end, this CDR3 is likely a read error. This chain uses TRBV7-9 with TRBJ2-3; 10 nucleotides align to TRBD1. The V gene end was trimmed by 0 bases and the J gene end by 4 bases; junction bases not matched to a gene: 1. CDR3 size: 15 residues. The germline gives CDR1 SEHNR, CDR2 FQNEAQ (reference sequence). In DNA, the CDR3 is TGTGCCAGCAGCTTAGCGGGACAGGGGTCAGATACGCAGTATTAT. It translates to CASSLAGQGSDTQYY.

In this sample, this clonotype turned up many times. J is TRBJ2-7 and V is TRBV5-1, with D possibly TRBD1 on 6 matching bases. CDR3 size: 15 residues. Between the trimmed V and J ends, which lost 0 bases and 0 bases, there was a span of 10 bases. Germline V gives CDR1 SGHRS, CDR2 YFSETQ. Here the CDR3 DNA reads TGCGCCAGCAGCTTGGGACAGGCCAACTCCTACGAGCAGTACTTC. Translation gives CASSLGQANSYEQYF.

Many counts were recorded for this clonotype. V gene TRBV20-1 combines with J gene TRBJ1-1, with D unresolved. CDR1 and CDR2 (germline): DFQATT, SNEGSKA (reference sequence). This CDR3 contains 13 residues. V shed 3 bases and J shed 0 bases, with 8 bases lying between them. This CDR3 reads CSARSNMNTEAFF. CDR3 DNA: TGCAGTGCTAGGAGCAATATGAACACTGAAGCTTTCTTT.

This clonotype was seen a few times. The DNA is omitted, as the CDR3 cannot be located on it reliably, and the CDR3 follows TCRdb's listing. This chain uses TRBV6-1 with TRBJ2-7. The CDR3 contains 15 residues when both ends are counted. Germline CDR1 MNHNS, CDR2 SASEGT. The CDR3 here is CASSSSSGISYEQYF.

This clonotype appeared many times. The chain is built from TRBV7-8 and TRBJ2-7, with 7 bases fitting TRBD1. The CDR3 length is 17 residues. V lost 1 base and J lost 2; bases outside the gene matches: 11. Germline V gene lookup returns CDR1 SGHVS and CDR2 FQNEAQ. As DNA, the CDR3 is TGTGCCAGCAGCTTAGTATCCCGGACAGGCCCTCCCTACGAGCAGTACTTC. It is translated as CASSLVSRTGPPYEQYF.

The chain couples TRBV5-1 to TRBJ2-7, with 10 nucleotides matching TRBD1. Germline V lookup: CDR1 SGHRS, CDR2 YFSETQ. The trim removed 3 bases at V and 3 bases at J, leaving 9 bases unmatched. This CDR3 is built from 16 residues. The CDR3 sequence is CASSSLRDRGGYEQYF. CDR3 sequence (DNA): TGCGCCAGCAGCTCGCTGAGGGACAGGGGTGGCTACGAGCAGTACTTC. The complete variable domain, with remaining parts taken from reference TRBV5-1 and TRBJ2-7, reads KAGVTQTPRYLIKTRGQQVTLSCSPISGHRSVSWYQQTPGQGLQFLFEYFSETQRNKGNFPGRFSGRQFSNSRSEMNVSTLELGDSALYLCASSSLRDRGGYEQYFGPGTRLTVT.

There are many counts of this clonotype. The chain uses TRBV30 and TRBJ1-1; D gene unclear. The CDR3 extends over 13 amino acids. CDR1 is GTSNPN, CDR2 SVGIG, per germline (reference sequence). The V and J ends lost 2 bases and 4 bases respectively, with 11 bases between them. This CDR3 is CAWSPRVGTEAFF. The CDR3 DNA follows: TGTGCCTGGAGTCCCCGGGTGGGCACTGAAGCTTTCTTT.

This clonotype was picked up many times. This chain uses TRBV29-1 with TRBJ2-7, with 13 bases lining up with TRBD2. CDR1 and CDR2 (germline): SQVTM, ANQGSEA. Trimming cost V 4 bases and J 6 bases; bases outside gene matches: 9. This CDR3 has 15 residues. The CDR3 loop is CSVARTSGSNGEQYF. CDR3 bases: TGCAGCGTTGCCAGGACTAGCGGGAGTAATGGCGAGCAGTACTTC.

This clonotype was seen many times. The chain joins TRBV11-2 to TRBJ2-3; D is perhaps TRBD2 (6 bases). The V and J ends lost 2 bases and 5 bases respectively, with 23 bases between them. The CDR3 is 18 amino acids. Germline CDR1 and CDR2: SGHAT and FQNNGV. The CDR3 sequence: CASSLTGAGILSEDTQYF. The CDR3 region has the DNA TGTGCCAGCAGCTTAACGGGCGCGGGGATCCTTTCGGAAGATACGCAGTATTTT.

In its sample, this clonotype was seen many times. This chain connects TRBV5-1 to TRBJ2-7; TRBD1 agrees at 8 bases. This CDR3 region has 14 residues. Germline loops: CDR1 SGHRS, CDR2 YFSETQ. Trimming at V came to 5 bases and at J to 0 bases, leaving 4 bases not matched to a gene. CDR3 sequence: CASRRTGLSYEQYF. As DNA, the CDR3 is TGCGCCAGCAGGAGGACAGGGCTCTCCTACGAGCAGTACTTC.

The table lists this clonotype with many counts. The chain uses TRBV20-1 and TRBJ2-3; TRBD2 agrees at 9 bases. CDR1 and CDR2 from the germline V gene are DFQATT and SNEGSKA (reference sequence). The length of the CDR3 is 14 residues. J gave up 6 bases and V 5 bases, and 9 bases lay outside the gene matches. In DNA form, the CDR3 reads TGCAGTGCTCTCCCAGCGGGAGGACCGGATACGCAGTATTTT. This gives the protein CSALPAGGPDTQYF.

This clonotype was seen ten or more times. J is TRBJ2-3 and V is TRBV29-1, with TRBD1 matching over 7 bases. V trimming: 3 bases; J trimming: 2 bases; junction bases outside the gene matches: 8. CDR3 length equals 15 residues. Germline lookup yields CDR1 SQVTM and CDR2 ANQGSEA. The CDR3 nucleotides read TGCAGCGTTGAGCCCCGGGACAGATACACAGATACGCAGTATTTT. Protein: CSVEPRDRYTDTQYF.